This TCR beta chain originates from a study of T cells in Graves' hyperthyroidism and ophthalmopathy. This clonotype was detected many times. CDR3 length equals 14 residues. The J segment lost 5 bases and the V segment lost 5 bases, leaving 7 bases of the junction unmatched. Amplified TCR beta CDR3 regions came from RNA transcripts. The TCR CDR3 first-round RT-PCR relied on the HTBI primer set. TCRdb ran MiXCR on the multiplex PCR reads and lists one entry per CDR3 protein. The sample carries over 500,000 distinct CDR3 sequences, around 13% recorded once. The sequence derives from a middle-aged woman with Graves' hyperthyroidism. The rearrangement uses TRBV12-3 or TRBV12-4 and TRBJ1-1, with 8 bases fitting TRBD1. The specimen was blood. This chain's CDR3 is CASSPGQVRTEAFF. Here the CDR3 DNA reads TGTGCCAGCAGTCCGGGACAGGTGAGGACTGAAGCTTTCTTT.